Below are 5 T cell receptor beta chains sequenced from a single sample in a study of PD-1 blockade in classical Hodgkin lymphoma. Generated by immunoSEQ multiplex PCR, the TCRdb table keeps only in-frame clones and is missing some. In the table there are some 48,000 clones, approximately 80% of which are singletons. Time point here: cycle 4 day 1 (C4D1), after five to seven weeks of nivolumab. Autologous stem cell transplantation was followed by relapse in every patient, and brentuximab vedotin exposure varied. The material was peripheral blood mononuclear cells (PBMCs), obtained before the fourth cycle of nivolumab. These TCRs come from a human donor with classical Hodgkin lymphoma.

This chain joins TRBV5-1 and TRBJ2-5; 7 bases match TRBD1. Unmatched junction bases numbered 6, after V lost 5 bases and J lost 2 bases. The CDR3 loop spans 14 amino acids. Germline CDR1 SGHRS, CDR2 YFSETQ. CDR3 nucleotides: TGCGCCAGCAGAGGCGCGACAGGGCAAGAGACCCAGTACTTC. Translation: CASRGATGQETQYF.

This clone has a handful of counts. The chain carries TRBV11-2 and TRBJ1-1, with a possible D match to TRBD1 (5 bases). The V end was cut by 4 bases, the J end by 3 bases, with 21 bases between. This CDR3 comprises 17 residues. Germline V CDR1 and CDR2: SGHAT, FQNNGV. The CDR3 loop reads CASSSFPRVSRHTEAFF. Written as DNA, the CDR3 is TGTGCCAGCAGCTCTTTCCCCAGGGTTTCCCGTCACACTGAAGCTTTCTTT.

The chain employs TRBV7-2 and TRBJ1-1; D not certain. V lost 2 bases and J 4 bases, leaving 17 bases between the germline ends. The germline gives CDR1 SGHTA, CDR2 FQGNSA. The CDR3 spans 16 residues. As DNA, the CDR3 is TGTGCCAGCAGCTTACAAAATTTAGATTTGGGCACTGAAGCTTTCTTT. This translates into CASSLQNLDLGTEAFF.

The chain joins TRBV6-6 to TRBJ2-5, with D perhaps matching TRBD2 (6 bases). CDR3 length: 14 residues. Trimming left V 10 bases short and J 5 bases short, with 20 bases between. Germline V gives CDR1 MNHNY, CDR2 SVGAGI (reference sequence). CDR3 nucleotides: TGTGCCATCGAAGGGCGGGGAGGTGGGGAGACCCAGTACTTC. It is translated as CAIEGRGGGETQYF.

The chain is built from TRBV5-1 and TRBJ1-1, with D tentatively TRBD1 (5 bases). Germline V gene sequence: CDR1 SGHRS, CDR2 YFSETQ. CDR3 length: 14 amino acids. Deletions cut 0 bases from V and 4 bases from J, with 10 bases between. In DNA form, the CDR3 reads TGCGCCAGCAGCTTGGGACAGTGGGGCACTGAAGCTTTCTTT. It is translated as CASSLGQWGTEAFF.